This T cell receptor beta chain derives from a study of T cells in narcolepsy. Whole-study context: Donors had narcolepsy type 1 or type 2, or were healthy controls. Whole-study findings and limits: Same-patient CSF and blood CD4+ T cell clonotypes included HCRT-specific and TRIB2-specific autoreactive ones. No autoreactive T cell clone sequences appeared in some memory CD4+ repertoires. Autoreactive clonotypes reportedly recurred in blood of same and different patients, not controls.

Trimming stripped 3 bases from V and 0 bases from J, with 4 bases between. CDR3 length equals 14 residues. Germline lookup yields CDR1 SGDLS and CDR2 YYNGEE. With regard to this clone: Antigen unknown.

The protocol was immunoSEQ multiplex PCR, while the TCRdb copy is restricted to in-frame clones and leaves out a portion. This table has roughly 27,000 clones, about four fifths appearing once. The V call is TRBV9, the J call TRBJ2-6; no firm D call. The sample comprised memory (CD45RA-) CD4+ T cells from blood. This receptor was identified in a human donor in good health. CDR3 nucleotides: TGTGCCAGCAGCGCCTCCTCTGGGGCCAACGTCCTGACTTTC. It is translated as CASSASSGANVLTF. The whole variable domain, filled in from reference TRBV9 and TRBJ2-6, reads DSGVTQTPKHLITATGQRVTLRCSPRSGDLSVYWYQQSLDQGLQFLIQYYNGEERAKGNILERFSAQQFPDLHSELNLSSLELGDSALYFCASSASSGANVLTFGAGSRLTVL.